This T cell receptor (beta chain) was captured by sequencing in a study of human T cells and chemical hapten exposure. TCRdb re-called the RACE reads with MiXCR, one entry per CDR3 protein. The repertoire consists of nearly 350,000 distinct CDR3 sequences, with approximately 6.3% occurring once and the leading ten covering 7.5% to 9%. The time point denotes: patch test 1, 2 weeks after DPC sensitization. Documented treatment: therapeutic diphenylcyclopropenone sensitization with weekly scalp DPC. This clonotype was detected ten times or more. Germline V CDR1 and CDR2: MDHEN, SYDVKM. The V end lost 3 bases, the J end lost 5 bases, and 7 bases lay between the germline ends. The CDR3 is 12 residues long.

This TCR came from a woman aged 18-35 years with alopecia areata. Some clones in this sample may be carry-over from other donors' samples. This specimen was whole blood, taken in connection with sensitization to the hapten diphenylcyclopropenone (DPC). The V call is TRBV28, the J call TRBJ1-2; D not certain. The CDR3 protein is CASSFERYGYTF. Written as DNA, the CDR3 is TGTGCCAGCAGTTTCGAGCGGTATGGCTACACCTTC.